The present T cell receptor beta chain was sequenced within a study of cytomegalovirus exposure and HLA in healthy donors. On this clone: Its target is unknown.

The study, taken as a whole, reports: Rarity marked most TCR sequences, yet some public TCRs occurred in many donors. Cytomegalovirus association was assigned to under 200 TCR beta chains.

While the first cohort had 600 to 750 subjects, the donors belonged to the separate validation cohort of roughly 130 subjects. The germline V gene has CDR1 SGHRS and CDR2 YFSETQ. This CDR3 region has 16 residues. V trimming: 5 bases; J trimming: 3 bases; junction bases outside the gene matches: 11. The assay was immunoSEQ multiplex PCR, and TCRdb's table has in-frame clones only and misses some. Here the sample spans under 250,000 clones, around four fifths being singletons. V gene TRBV5-1 combines with J gene TRBJ2-3; 8 positions match TRBD1. This TCR was recovered from a woman under 30 in good health and CMV-seronegative. Sequencing input: PBMCs. The CDR3 DNA follows: TGCGCCAGCAGTAAAGGACAGGGAATGTCGACAGATACGCAGTATTTT. Translation: CASSKGQGMSTDTQYF.